The subject of this entry is one T cell receptor (beta chain). Looked up from germline, CDR1 is SGHRS and CDR2 is YFSETQ. The CDR3 sequence is 15 residues long. With V trimmed by 2 bases and J by 3 bases, 4 bases remained unmatched. The data are from a study of blood T cell repertoires in COVID-19. At the level of the study: Sources were T cells, B-cell-depleted T cells, or PBMCs; the material itself was cDNA or gDNA.

The repertoire was sequenced with immunoSEQ multiplex PCR; TCRdb's copy has only in-frame clones and lacks some. The table has over 150,000 clones, 70% to 90% seen once. The sequence came from a man between 50 and 59 years old with COVID-19, enrolled during active disease. This chain links TRBV5-1 with TRBJ2-5; TRBD2 aligns across 10 bases. Sequencing input: peripheral blood. The CDR3 loop is CASSFTGTSEETQYF. The CDR3 nucleotides are TGCGCCAGCAGCTTTACCGGGACTAGCGAAGAGACCCAGTACTTC. The whole variable domain, filled in from reference TRBV5-1 and TRBJ2-5, reads KAGVTQTPRYLIKTRGQQVTLSCSPISGHRSVSWYQQTPGQGLQFLFEYFSETQRNKGNFPGRFSGRQFSNSRSEMNVSTLELGDSALYLCASSFTGTSEETQYFGPGTRLLVL.